One and the same sample provided the 13 T cell receptor beta chains below, sequenced in a study of T cell responses to AZD1222 COVID-19 vaccine. Sequencing was performed with immunoSEQ multiplex PCR; in TCRdb, only in-frame clones are kept and a portion is missing. This sample carries over 150,000 clones, around nine tenths of them seen once, and the ten largest clones take 1.5%. Sequencing used peripheral blood, obtained on day 0 of AZD1222 vaccination. The receptors stem from an adult in good health.

The rearrangement links TRBV7-6 to TRBJ1-6; D unclear. This CDR3 has 16 residues. The germline V gene encodes CDR1 SGHVS and CDR2 FNYEAQ. V was trimmed by 3 bases and J by 8 bases, leaving 17 bases between them. The DNA of the CDR3 is TGTGCCAGCAGCTTCTCCCCCAGGTCTTCAGATTCACCCCTCCACTTT. Amino acids: CASSFSPRSSDSPLHF. Looking up the rest from reference TRBV7-6 and TRBJ1-6 gives the full variable domain: GAGVSQSPRYKVTKRGQDVALRCDPISGHVSLYWYRQALGQGPEFLTYFNYEAQQDKSGLPNDRFSAERPEGSISTLTIQRTEQRDSAMYRCASSFSPRSSDSPLHFGNGTRLTVT.

In DNA form, the CDR3 reads TGTGCCAGCAGCTCGGGGAGGGGGTACACAGATACGCAGTATTTT. Translation: CASSSGRGYTDTQYF. This rearrangement joins TRBV9 to TRBJ2-3; D perhaps matches TRBD2 (7 bases). The CDR3 length is 15 residues. Per germline, CDR1 SGDLS and CDR2 YYNGEE. The ends were cut back, 4 bases at V and 2 bases at J, with 14 bases in the middle. Supplemented by reference TRBV9 and TRBJ2-3, the full variable domain reads DSGVTQTPKHLITATGQRVTLRCSPRSGDLSVYWYQQSLDQGLQFLIQYYNGEERAKGNILERFSAQQFPDLHSELNLSSLELGDSALYFCASSSGRGYTDTQYFGPGTRLTVL.

This sequence joins TRBV19 and TRBJ1-5, with 10 bases that match TRBD1. The V gene's germline CDR1 is LNHDA and CDR2 SQIVND (reference sequence). The V gene end was trimmed by 6 bases and the J gene end by 6 bases; junction bases not matched to a gene: 11. The CDR3 contains 16 residues. The CDR3 here is CASRRDRGGLSQPQHF. Written as DNA, the CDR3 is TGTGCCAGTAGGAGGGACAGGGGAGGGTTAAGTCAGCCCCAGCATTTT. Combining the CDR3 with reference TRBV19 and TRBJ1-5 gives the whole variable domain DGGITQSPKYLFRKEGQNVTLSCEQNLNHDAMYWYRQDPGQGLRLIYYSQIVNDFQKGDIAEGYSVSREKKESFPLTVTSAQKNPTAFYLCASRRDRGGLSQPQHFGDGTRLSIL.

V usage is TRBV7-2 and J usage is TRBJ1-3; D perhaps matches TRBD1 (5 bases). The CDR3 totals 16 residues. Trimming cost V 2 bases and J 3 bases, with 14 bases left between them. Germline values: CDR1 SGHTA, CDR2 FQGNSA. The CDR3 reads CASSLSSGTDGNTIYF. Written as DNA, the CDR3 is TGTGCCAGCAGCTTATCTTCAGGGACCGATGGAAACACCATATATTTT.

The chain carries TRBV6-1 and TRBJ2-7; D is unclear. Germline lookup yields CDR1 MNHNS and CDR2 SASEGT. CDR3 length equals 16 residues. The V end lost 3 bases, the J end lost 0 bases, and 15 bases lay between the germline ends. CDR3 bases: TGTGCCAGCAGTGACGCGAGGAGTAGTCGCTCCTACGAGCAGTACTTC. Translation gives CASSDARSSRSYEQYF.

This clone was recorded only once. The chain recombines TRBV6-1 with TRBJ1-1; the D gene is possibly TRBD1 (6 bases). Deletions cut 6 bases from V and 1 base from J, with 9 bases between. The CDR3 has 13 amino acids. Per germline, CDR1 MNHNS and CDR2 SASEGT. CDR3 coding DNA: TGTGCCAGCAGCGGGACACCGAACACTGAAGCTTTCTTT. Translating gives CASSGTPNTEAFF.

Notes on this clone: Other DNA sequences in this specimen translate into the identical CDR3. The J gene is TRBJ1-1, the V gene TRBV10-3; TRBD1 is a possible D gene (5 bases). With 6 bases removed from V and 5 bases from J, the gap between germline ends came to 16 bases. Germline V CDR1 and CDR2: ENHRY, SYGVKD. CDR3 length equals 14 residues. The CDR3 protein is CAISGGWENTEAFF. CDR3 DNA sequence: TGTGCCATCAGCGGGGGGTGGGAGAATACTGAAGCTTTCTTT.

The V call is TRBV11-3, the J call TRBJ1-1; D gene unclear. This CDR3 has 14 residues. The germline gives CDR1 SGHNT, CDR2 YENEEA. With 5 bases removed from V and 4 bases from J, the gap between germline ends came to 14 bases. The CDR3 DNA is TGTGCCAGCAGCCGACGAAGTTCCGGCACTGAAGCTTTCTTT. Translation: CASSRRSSGTEAFF. Full variable domain (missing parts from reference TRBV11-3 and TRBJ1-1): EAGVVQSPRYKIIEKKQPVAFWCNPISGHNTLYWYLQNLGQGPELLIRYENEEAVDDSQLPKDRFSAERLKGVDSTLKIQPAELGDSAVYLCASSRRSSGTEAFFGQGTRLTVV.

The chain has TRBV10-2 and TRBJ2-7; TRBD1 matches at 7 bases. There are 16 residues in the CDR3. From germline, CDR1 is WSHSY and CDR2 SAAADI. The trim removed 5 bases at V and 9 bases at J, leaving 19 bases unmatched. CDR3 DNA sequence: TGCGCCAGCAGTTCTCTTTCGGACAGGTACCAGCAGGTGCAGTACTTC. It codes for CASSSLSDRYQQVQYF.

This chain uses TRBV7-3 with TRBJ2-6; 8 bases fit TRBD2. This CDR3 is 16 amino acids long. J gave up 2 bases and V 7 bases, and 7 bases lay outside the gene matches. Germline CDR1 reads SGHTA; CDR2 reads FQGTGA. CDR3 sequence (DNA): TGTGCCAGCACCCCCAGCGGGGGCGCTGGGGCCAACGTCCTGACTTTC. It is translated as CASTPSGGAGANVLTF.

The chain combines TRBV4-2 with TRBJ2-4; D uncertain. This CDR3 has 15 residues. CDR1 is LGHNA and CDR2 is YNFKEQ in the germline V gene. Trimming removed 0 bases at V and 0 bases at J, with 6 bases between. The CDR3 nucleotides read TGTGCCAGCAGCCAAGATCAGGTAGCCAAAAACATTCAGTACTTC. Translating gives CASSQDQVAKNIQYF.

The chain has TRBV4-1 and TRBJ1-2, with D perhaps matching TRBD1 (6 bases). V was trimmed by 1 base and J by 4 bases, leaving 22 bases between them. This CDR3 is built from 18 residues. CDR1 and CDR2 (germline): MGHRA, YSYEKL. The CDR3 reads CASSQGRAGGIVSYGYTF. DNA for the CDR3: TGCGCCAGCAGCCAAGGGAGGGCGGGGGGCATTGTCAGCTATGGCTACACCTTC.

DNA for the CDR3: TGTGCCAGCTCACCATACCAGGAGACCTACGAGCAGTACTTC. Translation gives CASSPYQETYEQYF. J is TRBJ2-7 and V is TRBV18; D gene unclear. V lost 2 bases to trimming and J lost 2 bases, with 10 bases between them. The CDR3 contains 14 residues. Germline CDR1 KGHSH, CDR2 LQKENI. Based on the CDR3 plus reference TRBV18 and TRBJ2-7, the full variable domain is NAGVMQNPRHLVRRRGQEARLRCSPMKGHSHVYWYRQLPEEGLKFMVYLQKENIIDESGMPKERFSAEFPKEGPSILRIQQVVRGDSAAYFCASSPYQETYEQYFGPGTRLTVT.